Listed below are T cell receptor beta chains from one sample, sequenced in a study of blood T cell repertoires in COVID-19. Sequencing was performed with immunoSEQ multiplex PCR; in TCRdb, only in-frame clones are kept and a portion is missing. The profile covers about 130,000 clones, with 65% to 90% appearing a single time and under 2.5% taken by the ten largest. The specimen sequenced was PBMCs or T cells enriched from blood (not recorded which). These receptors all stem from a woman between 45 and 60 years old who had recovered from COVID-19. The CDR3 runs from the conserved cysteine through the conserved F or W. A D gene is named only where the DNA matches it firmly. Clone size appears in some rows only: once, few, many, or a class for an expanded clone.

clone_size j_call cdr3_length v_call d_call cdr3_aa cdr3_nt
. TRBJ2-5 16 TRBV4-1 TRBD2 CASSQVLAGGTETQYF TGCGCCAGCAGCCAAGTGCTAGCGGGGGGTACAGAGACCCAGTACTTC
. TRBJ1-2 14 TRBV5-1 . CASSLDVGDYGYTF TGCGCCAGCAGCTTGGATGTGGGCGACTATGGCTACACCTTC
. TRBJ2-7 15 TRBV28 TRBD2 CASSQYVGGGREQYF TGTGCCAGCAGTCAATACGTTGGCGGGGGGCGAGAGCAGTACTTC
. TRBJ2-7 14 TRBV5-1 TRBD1 CASSPGQGVEEQYF TGCGCCAGCAGCCCGGGACAGGGGGTAGAGGAGCAGTACTTC
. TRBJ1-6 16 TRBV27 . CASSTRWGGYNSPLHF TGTGCCAGCAGTACCCGGTGGGGGGGCTATAATTCACCCCTCCACTTT
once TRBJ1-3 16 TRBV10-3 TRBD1 CAISEASGQGRNTIYF TGTGCCATCAGTGAGGCGTCGGGACAGGGTAGAAACACCATATATTTT
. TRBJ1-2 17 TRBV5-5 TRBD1 CASSLGTGVGLVYGYTF TGTGCCAGCAGCTTGGGGACAGGGGTTGGATTGGTCTATGGCTACACCTTC
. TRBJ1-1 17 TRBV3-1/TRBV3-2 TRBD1 CASSPTVGVRGLSEAFF TGTGCCAGCAGCCCCACCGTCGGCGTCAGGGGGCTTTCTGAAGCTTTCTTT
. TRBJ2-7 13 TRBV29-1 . CSVGTPGGYEQYF TGCAGCGTTGGGACCCCTGGGGGGTACGAGCAGTACTTC
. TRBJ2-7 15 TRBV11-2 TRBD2 CASSFQVGGSYEQYF TGTGCCAGCAGCTTCCAAGTCGGGGGGTCCTACGAGCAGTACTTC
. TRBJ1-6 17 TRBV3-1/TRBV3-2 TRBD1 CASSQERGGTATLPLHF TGTGCCAGCAGCCAAGAGAGAGGTGGGACAGCAACCCTACCTCTCCACTTT
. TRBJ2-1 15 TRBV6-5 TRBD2 CASRPSGGSYNEQFF TGTGCCAGCAGACCCAGCGGGGGGTCATACAATGAGCAGTTCTTC
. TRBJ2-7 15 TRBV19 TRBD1 CASSSFTGTAYEQYF TGTGCCAGTAGTTCATTCACCGGGACAGCCTACGAGCAGTACTTC
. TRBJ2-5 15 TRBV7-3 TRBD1 CASSLGTGNLETQYF TGTGCCAGCAGCTTAGGGACAGGAAACTTAGAGACCCAGTACTTC
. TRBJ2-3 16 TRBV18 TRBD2 CASSPPAGGYTDTQYF TGTGCCAGCTCACCACCGGCGGGGGGCTACACAGATACGCAGTATTTT
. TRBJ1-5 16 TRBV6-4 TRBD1 CASSDSPTGGGQPQHF TGTGCCAGCAGTGACTCCCCTACAGGGGGTGGCCAGCCCCAGCATTTT
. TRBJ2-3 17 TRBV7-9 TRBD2 CASSLAALAGDTDTQYF TGTGCCAGCAGCTTAGCGGCGCTAGCGGGAGACACAGATACGCAGTATTTT
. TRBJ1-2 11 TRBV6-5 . CASSAGNGYTF TGTGCCAGCAGCGCGGGGAATGGCTACACCTTC
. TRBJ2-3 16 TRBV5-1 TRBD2 CASSPGTSGGPDTQYF TGCGCCAGCAGCCCTGGGACTAGCGGGGGACCTGATACGCAGTATTTT
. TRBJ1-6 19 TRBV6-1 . CASSEASPTPGLKNSPLHF TGTGCCAGCAGTGAAGCTTCCCCTACTCCGGGACTCAAGAATTCACCCCTCCACTTT
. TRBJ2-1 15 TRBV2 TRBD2 CASRVRTSGYNEQFF TGTGCCAGCAGGGTACGGACTAGCGGGTACAATGAGCAGTTCTTC